Below are 17 T cell receptor beta chains sequenced from a single sample in a study of neurological immune-mediated disorders. Each CDR3 protein gets one entry after TCRdb re-called the 5' RACE reads with MiXCR. The sample lists about 59,000 distinct CDR3 sequences, 3% to 4% occurring once. Specimen: PBMCs. The source is a woman aged 50 to 65 with multiple sclerosis.

A word on this clonotype: One base away lies a much larger clone, so this may be a sequencing read error. This chain connects TRBV6-6 to TRBJ1-1; no clear D. Germline V gene sequence: CDR1 MNHNY, CDR2 SVGAGI (reference sequence). CDR3 length: 10 amino acids. V lost 9 bases to trimming and J lost 3 bases, with 5 bases between them. The CDR3 sequence is CARRDTEAFF. The CDR3, as DNA: TGTGCCAGAAGAGACACTGAAGCTTTCTTT.

The sample holds a few counts of this clonotype. Since a much larger clone is just one base distant, this may be a read error. V and J are TRBV4-2 and TRBJ2-7; 9 bases agree with TRBD1. CDR1 and CDR2 (germline): LGHNA, YNFKEQ. J lost 2 bases, V lost 3 bases, and 5 bases had no gene match. CDR3 length: 15 amino acids. The CDR3 sequence is CASSQGTGTTYEQYF. CDR3 bases: TGTGCCAGCAGCCAGGGGACAGGGACCACCTACGAGCAGTACTTC.

This clonotype was seen ten or more times. This chain connects TRBV7-2 to TRBJ2-5, with TRBD2 identical over 7 bases. V lost 8 bases to trimming and J lost 1 base; unmatched junction nucleotides: 13. The CDR3 sequence is 16 residues long. Germline CDR1 SGHTA, CDR2 FQGNSA. CDR3 amino acids: CASANLAEITQETQYF. The CDR3 bases are TGTGCCAGCGCTAATCTAGCGGAAATTACCCAAGAGACCCAGTACTTC.

This clonotype was observed at least ten times. The chain's CDR3 is CASSLDTGGSEAFF. In DNA, the CDR3 is TGTGCCAGCAGCTTAGACACAGGGGGCTCTGAAGCTTTCTTT. J is TRBJ1-1 and V is TRBV7-9; 9 bases match TRBD1. After removal of 1 base from V and 6 bases from J, the junction contained 3 bases not matched to a gene. CDR3 length equals 14 residues. Per the germline V gene, CDR1 is SEHNR and CDR2 is FQNEAQ (reference sequence).

This clonotype was recorded many times. The V gene is TRBV5-1, the J gene TRBJ2-7, with D uncertain. The CDR3 has 12 residues. The ends were cut back, 1 base at V and 4 bases at J, with 6 bases in the middle. Germline V gives CDR1 SGHRS, CDR2 YFSETQ. CDR3 protein: CASSLLDYEQYF. CDR3 sequence (DNA): TGCGCCAGCAGCTTGTTGGATTACGAGCAGTACTTC.

This clonotype has a count of ten or more. The gene calls are TRBV27 and TRBJ2-1; D is possibly TRBD2 (6 bases). Trimming shortened V by 2 bases and J by 0 bases, and 8 bases separated the two germline ends. The CDR3 is 15 amino acids. Germline-derived CDR1 and CDR2 are MNHEY and SMNVEV (reference sequence). In nucleotides, the CDR3 is TGTGCCAGCAGTTTACGGGGGAGCTCCTACAATGAGCAGTTCTTC. It is translated as CASSLRGSSYNEQFF.

There are many counts of this clonotype. V usage is TRBV20-1 and J usage is TRBJ2-7, with D tentatively TRBD2 (7 bases). This CDR3 comprises 13 residues. Germline values: CDR1 DFQATT, CDR2 SNEGSKA (reference sequence). The V end lost 6 bases, the J end lost 4 bases, and 16 bases lay between the germline ends. DNA for the CDR3: TGCAGTGCCGTAGGGGGGGCGGAGTACGAGCAGTACTTC. Protein sequence: CSAVGGAEYEQYF.

This clonotype was seen ten or more times. The V call is TRBV2, the J call TRBJ1-4; D is unclear. The length of the CDR3 is 15 residues. Germline assignment: CDR1 SNHLY and CDR2 FYNNEI. V was pared by 3 bases and J by 0 bases, with 8 bases between. The CDR3 protein is CASSDPVATNEKLFF. CDR3 coding DNA: TGTGCCAGCAGTGATCCCGTAGCAACTAATGAAAAACTGTTTTTT.

Here the CDR3 DNA reads TGTGCCAGCAGCTTAGGTGCGGGAGAAGGCACAGATACGCAGTATTTT. Amino acid sequence: CASSLGAGEGTDTQYF. V is TRBV7-2 and J is TRBJ2-3, with 7 bases fitting TRBD2. J gave up 1 base and V 1 base, and 5 bases lay outside the gene matches. Germline CDR1 and CDR2: SGHTA and FQGNSA. CDR3 length equals 16 residues.

This clonotype showed up many times. The chain is built from TRBV7-9 and TRBJ2-3; D is undetermined. The V and J ends lost 2 bases and 10 bases respectively, with 10 bases between them. Looked up from germline, CDR1 is SEHNR and CDR2 is FQNEAQ (reference sequence). The CDR3 has 12 residues. This CDR3 reads CASSLTPASQYF. The CDR3 region has the DNA TGTGCCAGCAGCTTAACCCCCGCATCGCAGTATTTT.

This clonotype was seen more than once but under ten times. Here the CDR3 reads CASRRPGQVFPYEQYF. CDR3 bases: TGTGCCAGCAGACGACCGGGACAGGTCTTTCCCTACGAGCAGTACTTC. This chain links TRBV6-2 or TRBV6-3 with TRBJ2-7, with TRBD1 matching over 8 bases. Germline values: CDR1 MNHEY, CDR2 SVGEGT. This CDR3 is built from 16 residues. Unmatched junction bases numbered 12, after V lost 6 bases and J lost 2 bases.

This clonotype was observed at least ten times. The chain carries TRBV6-2 or TRBV6-3 and TRBJ2-1; a weak D match, TRBD2 (5 bases). Looked up from germline, CDR1 is MNHEY and CDR2 is SVGEGT. V shed 0 bases and J shed 9 bases, with 12 bases lying between them. The CDR3 has 14 residues. The CDR3 nucleotides read TGTGCCAGCAGTTACTCGAGGCTAGCAGGTGAGCAGTTCTTC. As protein: CASSYSRLAGEQFF.

This clonotype has a count of ten or more. This chain joins TRBV9 and TRBJ2-1, with 8 positions matching TRBD1. In germline, CDR1 is SGDLS, CDR2 YYNGEE. Trimming took 1 base from V and 7 from J; bases not matched to a gene: 13. CDR3 length: 17 residues. This chain's CDR3 is CASSVSIGGRGLNEQFF. In nucleotides, the CDR3 is TGTGCCAGCAGCGTATCAATCGGGGGCAGGGGGCTGAATGAGCAGTTCTTC.

Many counts were recorded for this clonotype. One end of the junction varies from germline; a read error may be responsible. CDR3 nucleotide sequence: TGCGCCAGCAGTCGCGCTGGGGGGGTCAATTCACCCCTCAACTTT. Translation gives CASSRAGGVNSPLNF. V usage is TRBV5-1 and J usage is TRBJ1-6; D is possibly TRBD1 (5 bases). The CDR3 covers 15 residues. The germline V gene encodes CDR1 SGHRS and CDR2 YFSETQ. Looking up the rest from reference TRBV5-1 and TRBJ1-6 gives the full variable domain: KAGVTQTPRYLIKTRGQQVTLSCSPISGHRSVSWYQQTPGQGLQFLFEYFSETQRNKGNFPGRFSGRQFSNSRSEMNVSTLELGDSALYLCASSRAGGVNSPLNFGNGTRLTVT.

This clonotype was found many times. The rearrangement joins TRBV20-1 to TRBJ2-5, with D possibly TRBD2 on 5 matching bases. V was trimmed by 3 bases and J by 2 bases, leaving 7 bases between them. There are 12 residues in the CDR3. Per the germline V gene, CDR1 is DFQATT and CDR2 is SNEGSKA (reference sequence). The CDR3 reads CSARTGQETQYF. The CDR3 nucleotides read TGCAGTGCTAGGACGGGGCAAGAGACCCAGTACTTC.

In its sample, this clonotype was seen many times. The J gene is TRBJ2-1, the V gene TRBV14; 9 nucleotides line up with TRBD2. This CDR3 comprises 14 residues. The ends lost 4 bases at V and 14 bases at J; junction bases unmatched: 12. Germline V CDR1 and CDR2: SGHDN, FVKESK. The DNA of the CDR3 is TGTGCCAGCAGCCGGAAGAACGTGGCGGGGGGGGAGTTCTTC. Protein: CASSRKNVAGGEFF.

The sample holds many counts of this clonotype. The V gene is TRBV7-9, the J gene TRBJ2-5, with 8 bases that match TRBD1. V gave up 3 bases and J gave up 0 bases; unmatched junction bases: 0. Germline lookup yields CDR1 SEHNR and CDR2 FQNEAQ (reference sequence). This CDR3 comprises 14 residues. As DNA, the CDR3 is TGTGCCAGCAGCTTGGACAGGGACCAAGAGACCCAGTACTTC. Amino acid sequence: CASSLDRDQETQYF.